One and the same sample provided the 31 T cell receptor beta chains below, sequenced in a study of blood T cell repertoires in COVID-19. Generated by immunoSEQ multiplex PCR, the TCRdb table keeps only in-frame clones and is missing some. In the table there are 45,000 to 60,000 clones, roughly nine tenths of which are singletons. Sequencing was performed on peripheral blood. These receptors all stem from a man between 60 and 75 years old with active or convalescent COVID-19.

The gene calls are TRBV5-6 and TRBJ2-7, with D tentatively TRBD2 (5 bases). The CDR3 has 14 residues. Germline values: CDR1 SGHDT, CDR2 YYEEEE. V was clipped by 2 bases and J by 3 bases, with 12 bases between them. The CDR3 reads CASSFNRGSYEQYF. CDR3 DNA sequence: TGTGCCAGCAGCTTTAATCGGGGAAGCTACGAGCAGTACTTC. Variable domain in full (rest from reference TRBV5-6 and TRBJ2-7): DAGVTQSPTHLIKTRGQQVTLRCSPKSGHDTVSWYQQALGQGPQFIFQYYEEEERQRGNFPDRFSGHQFPNYSSELNVNALLLGDSALYLCASSFNRGSYEQYFGPGTRLTVT.

The chain has TRBV4-1 and TRBJ1-5, with D hard to call. Trimming removed 2 bases at V and 6 bases at J, with 11 bases between. CDR1 MGHRA and CDR2 YSYEKL come from the germline V gene. The CDR3 has 14 residues. The CDR3 nucleotides are TGCGCCAGCAGCCAAATAGGTGGGAGTCAGCCCCAGCATTTT. This encodes CASSQIGGSQPQHF.

The CDR3 protein is CASSRTGGAEAFF. The CDR3 region has the DNA TGTGCCAGCAGCCGGACAGGCGGCGCTGAAGCTTTCTTT. The chain recombines TRBV7-3 with TRBJ1-1; 7 bases line up with TRBD1. CDR3 length: 13 amino acids. Germline assignment: CDR1 SGHTA and CDR2 FQGTGA. Trimming cost V 5 bases and J 6 bases; bases outside gene matches: 6.

The chain is built from TRBV5-6 and TRBJ1-6, with 7 bases lining up with TRBD1. Germline V lookup: CDR1 SGHDT, CDR2 YYEEEE. With V trimmed by 5 bases and J by 8 bases, 7 bases remained unmatched. This CDR3 spans 14 amino acids. CDR3 nucleotides: TGTGCCAGCAGGAGAGGGGGCCGGGATTCACCCCTCCACTTT. As protein: CASRRGGRDSPLHF.

This clone showed up just a few times. The chain combines TRBV29-1 with TRBJ2-3; TRBD1 matches 9 bases. The CDR3 covers 14 residues. Germline CDR1 and CDR2: SQVTM and ANQGSEA. J gave up 2 bases and V 4 bases, and 4 bases lay outside the gene matches. The CDR3 protein is CSVGTGAITDTQYF. DNA of the CDR3: TGCAGCGTTGGGACAGGGGCGATCACAGATACGCAGTATTTT.

The chain combines TRBV5-6 with TRBJ2-3; weak D call: TRBD2 (5 bases). The germline V and J ends were trimmed by 5 bases and 2 bases, with 9 bases remaining between them. The CDR3 consists of 13 residues. Germline values: CDR1 SGHDT, CDR2 YYEEEE. CDR3 DNA: TGTGCCAGCAGATCGGACTTCACAGATACGCAGTATTTT. Translating it yields CASRSDFTDTQYF.

This clone was detected a few times. The chain is built from TRBV3-1 (or the pseudogene TRBV3-2) and TRBJ2-5; unclear D gene. V was trimmed by 1 base and J by 1 base, leaving 7 bases between them. This CDR3 spans 14 amino acids. Germline values: CDR1 LGHDT, CDR2 YNNKEL (reference sequence). The CDR3 here is CASSQGWSQETQYF. DNA for the CDR3: TGTGCCAGCAGCCAAGGATGGAGCCAAGAGACCCAGTACTTC.

The sample holds one count of this clone. The rearrangement links TRBV28 to TRBJ2-7; D gene unclear. Germline CDR1 and CDR2: MDHEN and SYDVKM. The CDR3 has 14 residues. The V end was cut by 1 base, the J end by 3 bases, with 10 bases between. CDR3: CASSLLYRNYEQYF. The CDR3 DNA sequence: TGTGCCAGCAGTTTATTATACAGAAACTACGAGCAGTACTTC.

This chain joins TRBV28 and TRBJ2-7, with 9 bases lining up with TRBD2. The CDR3 contains 15 residues. Unmatched junction bases numbered 7, after V lost 5 bases and J lost 2 bases. The germline gives CDR1 MDHEN, CDR2 SYDVKM. The CDR3 DNA sequence: TGTGCCAGCAGTGTCATAGCGGGGGAGCCCTACGAGCAGTACTTC. Encoded protein: CASSVIAGEPYEQYF.

The gene calls are TRBV5-4 and TRBJ1-2; the D gene is possibly TRBD1 (5 bases). With 4 bases removed from V and 6 bases from J, the gap between germline ends came to 10 bases. The CDR3 sequence is 12 residues long. Germline-derived CDR1 and CDR2 are SGHNT and YYREEE (reference sequence). DNA of the CDR3: TGTGCCAGCAGCGATACAGGAGATGGCTACACCTTC. It encodes CASSDTGDGYTF.

The rearrangement links TRBV5-6 to TRBJ2-3; tentative D call: TRBD1 (5 bases). Per the germline V gene, CDR1 is SGHDT and CDR2 is YYEEEE. The CDR3 is made up of 13 amino acids. V lost 5 bases to trimming and J lost 6 bases, with 13 bases between them. CDR3 loop: CASRSRGLDTQYF. Written as DNA, the CDR3 is TGTGCCAGCAGGTCTAGGGGTTTGGATACGCAGTATTTT.

The genes are TRBV3-1 (or the pseudogene TRBV3-2) and TRBJ2-1; TRBD2 matches 13 bases. V lost 4 bases to trimming and J lost 0 bases; unmatched junction nucleotides: 9. This CDR3 is built from 19 residues. Germline V lookup: CDR1 LGHDT, CDR2 YNNKEL (reference sequence). Written as DNA, the CDR3 is TGTGCCAGCAGCCCCGGACTAGCGGGGGTCCCTAGCTCCTACAATGAGCAGTTCTTC. The encoded protein is CASSPGLAGVPSSYNEQFF.

V usage is TRBV11-2 and J usage is TRBJ2-7; D is unclear. V was pared by 0 bases and J by 5 bases, with 5 bases between. Per the germline V gene, CDR1 is SGHAT and CDR2 is FQNNGV. This CDR3 comprises 12 residues. The CDR3 loop reads CASSLDRDEQYF. The CDR3 region has the DNA TGTGCCAGCAGCTTAGATCGGGACGAGCAGTACTTC.

The chain carries TRBV23-1 and TRBJ2-5; TRBD2 matches 12 bases. TRBV23-1 is filed as an ORF, its function uncertain. The CDR3 spans 17 residues. V lost 2 bases and J lost 5; bases outside the gene matches: 9. The CDR3 bases are TGCGCCAGCAGTCAAGGGGGTGGACTAGCGGGGTCCGAGACCCAGTACTTC. This encodes CASSQGGGLAGSETQYF.

The chain uses TRBV5-1 and TRBJ1-4; 8 bases are shared with TRBD1. The CDR3 runs 14 residues. The germline CDR1 and CDR2 sequences are SGHRS and YFSETQ. V gave up 4 bases and J gave up 6 bases; unmatched junction bases: 5. The chain's CDR3 is CASSDTGGDEKLFF. In DNA form, the CDR3 reads TGCGCCAGCAGCGATACAGGGGGGGATGAAAAACTGTTTTTT.

The chain is built from TRBV19 and TRBJ1-1; D is ambiguous. The V gene lost 3 bases and the J gene lost 5 bases, with 13 bases spanning the gap. The CDR3 is 14 amino acids. CDR1 LNHDA and CDR2 SQIVND come from the germline V gene (reference sequence). The chain's CDR3 is CASSIGKELTEAFF. The DNA of the CDR3 is TGTGCCAGTAGTATTGGAAAGGAGTTAACTGAAGCTTTCTTT.

V is TRBV5-4 and J is TRBJ2-5, with a tentative D call TRBD2 (5 bases). The length of the CDR3 is 15 residues. Germline V gene lookup returns CDR1 SGHNT and CDR2 YYREEE (reference sequence). Trimming cost V 3 bases and J 4 bases, with 16 bases left between them. This chain's CDR3 is CASSSSYGLAETQYF. The CDR3 DNA reads as TGTGCCAGCAGCTCTTCCTATGGGCTAGCAGAGACCCAGTACTTC. The complete variable domain, with remaining parts taken from reference TRBV5-4 and TRBJ2-5, reads ETGVTQSPTHLIKTRGQQVTLRCSSQSGHNTVSWYQQALGQGPQFIFQYYREEENGRGNFPPRFSGLQFPNYSSELNVNALELDDSALYLCASSSSYGLAETQYFGPGTRLLVL.

The chain couples TRBV20-1 to TRBJ2-5; D possibly corresponds to TRBD2 (5 bases). This CDR3 region has 11 residues. Trimming removed 6 bases at V and 5 bases at J, with 10 bases between. The germline V gene encodes CDR1 DFQATT and CDR2 SNEGSKA (reference sequence). CDR3 nucleotides: TGCAGTGCCCCGGGGTTTGAGACCCAGTACTTC. Its protein is CSAPGFETQYF.

The chain couples TRBV6-5 to TRBJ1-2, with D possibly being TRBD1 (6 bases). The CDR3 contains 13 residues. Trimming took 6 bases from V and 3 from J, leaving 11 bases between them. Germline lookup yields CDR1 MNHEY and CDR2 SVGAGI. The CDR3 reads CASRADRDYGYTF. The CDR3 DNA reads as TGTGCCAGCAGGGCGGACAGAGACTATGGCTACACCTTC.

This chain joins TRBV18 and TRBJ2-3, with TRBD2 as a possible D gene (6 bases). The V gene's germline CDR1 is KGHSH and CDR2 LQKENI. Trimming pared 3 bases from V and 0 bases from J, leaving 13 bases between. The CDR3 is made up of 16 amino acids. As DNA, the CDR3 is TGTGCCAGCTCACCTTTCTGGGACTCTAGCACAGATACGCAGTATTTT. Translating gives CASSPFWDSSTDTQYF.

On this clone: An end of the junction differs from the germline gene, which may be a read error. This chain links TRBV4-1 with TRBJ2-1; TRBD2 agrees at 9 bases. The CDR3 runs 18 residues. Germline values: CDR1 MGHRA, CDR2 YSYEKL. CDR3 amino acids: CASSEEGGAGGTYNEQFF. The CDR3 bases are TGCGCCAGCAGCGAAGAGGGGGGAGCGGGGGGTACCTACAATGAGCAGTTCTTC.

The rearrangement uses TRBV7-9 and TRBJ2-2, with 10 bases fitting TRBD1. Trimming at V came to 6 bases and at J to 3 bases, leaving 4 bases not matched to a gene. CDR1 is SEHNR and CDR2 is FQNEAQ in the germline V gene (reference sequence). This CDR3 comprises 15 residues. The CDR3 sequence: CASRSGTGDTGELFF. CDR3 nucleotide sequence: TGTGCCAGCAGATCCGGGACAGGGGACACCGGGGAGCTGTTTTTT.

This clone showed up just once. The chain employs TRBV7-2 and TRBJ1-3; 9 bases line up with TRBD1. CDR3 length: 16 amino acids. CDR1 SGHTA and CDR2 FQGNSA come from the germline V gene. The V gene end was trimmed by 5 bases and the J gene end by 3 bases; junction bases not matched to a gene: 8. The CDR3 loop is CASSGTGGRYGNTIYF. CDR3 nucleotide sequence: TGTGCCAGCAGCGGTACAGGGGGCAGATATGGAAACACCATATATTTT. Variable domain in full (rest from reference TRBV7-2 and TRBJ1-3): GAGVSQSPSNKVTEKGKDVELRCDPISGHTALYWYRQSLGQGLEFLIYFQGNSAPDKSGLPSDRFSAERTGGSVSTLTIQRTQQEDSAVYLCASSGTGGRYGNTIYFGEGSWLTVV.

This chain connects TRBV13 to TRBJ2-7, with 8 bases matching TRBD1. The CDR3 runs 15 residues. CDR1 PRHDT and CDR2 FYEKMQ come from the germline V gene (reference sequence). Trimming at V came to 4 bases and at J to 4 bases, leaving 9 bases not matched to a gene. The CDR3 nucleotides read TGTGCCAGCAGCTCTTATCGGGACAGGAGATACGAGCAGTACTTC. This codes for CASSSYRDRRYEQYF.

The chain carries TRBV28 and TRBJ2-3; 11 nucleotides line up with TRBD2. This CDR3 is 16 amino acids long. The germline V gene has CDR1 MDHEN and CDR2 SYDVKM. V was pared by 7 bases and J by 4 bases, with 10 bases of the junction left unmatched. DNA for the CDR3: TGTGCCAGCACCACCATGACGGGACTAGCGGCAGATACGCAGTATTTT. It is translated as CASTTMTGLAADTQYF.

The genes are TRBV7-9 and TRBJ2-3, with 7 positions matching TRBD2. The CDR3 is 13 residues long. Germline V gene data show CDR1 as SEHNR and CDR2 as FQNEAQ (reference sequence). Unmatched junction bases numbered 6, after V lost 8 bases and J lost 4 bases. For the CDR3, the DNA is TGTGCCAGCGACTCGAGCGGGGCAGATACGCAGTATTTT. Translation: CASDSSGADTQYF.

The gene calls are TRBV19 and TRBJ2-1; 8 bases are shared with TRBD1. The V segment lost 4 bases and the J segment 7 bases; nucleotides outside the gene matches: 9. Germline lookup yields CDR1 LNHDA and CDR2 SQIVND (reference sequence). This CDR3 spans 15 amino acids. The CDR3 is CASSNSRQGRNEQFF. In DNA, the CDR3 is TGTGCCAGTAGTAATAGCAGACAGGGGAGAAATGAGCAGTTCTTC.

This clone was counted a few times. This rearrangement joins TRBV7-8 to TRBJ1-5, with 7 bases fitting TRBD1. This CDR3 is 17 amino acids long. Losses at the gene ends were 4 bases for V and 1 base for J; bases not matched to a gene: 10. Germline V CDR1 and CDR2: SGHVS, FQNEAQ. CDR3 sequence (DNA): TGTGCCAGCAGCTACGGTCGGGACAGATACAGCAATCAGCCCCAGCATTTT. It specifies CASSYGRDRYSNQPQHF.

This rearrangement joins TRBV28 to TRBJ1-5; 7 positions agree with TRBD1. Germline CDR1 and CDR2: MDHEN and SYDVKM. The CDR3 length is 16 residues. Trimming at V came to 7 bases and at J to 4 bases, leaving 13 bases not matched to a gene. The CDR3 DNA sequence: TGTGCCAGCATCGGCAATTTGAGGGGGCCGAATCAGCCCCAGCATTTT. Its protein is CASIGNLRGPNQPQHF.

This clone was seen at least ten times. V gene TRBV15 combines with J gene TRBJ2-1; perhaps TRBD1 as D (6 bases). Trimming removed 6 bases from V and 6 bases from J, with 12 bases in between. Germline CDR1 and CDR2: LNHNV and YYDKDF (reference sequence). This CDR3 comprises 13 residues. CDR3 region: CATRAGAGNEQFF. The CDR3 nucleotides read TGTGCCACCAGGGCAGGGGCGGGCAATGAGCAGTTCTTC.

The chain employs TRBV14 and TRBJ1-2; no firm D call. This CDR3 contains 13 residues. CDR1 is SGHDN, CDR2 FVKESK, per germline. Deletions cut 0 bases from V and 4 bases from J, with 6 bases between. The CDR3 loop is CASSQDSFYGYTF. The CDR3 nucleotides are TGTGCCAGCAGCCAAGACAGTTTCTATGGCTACACCTTC.